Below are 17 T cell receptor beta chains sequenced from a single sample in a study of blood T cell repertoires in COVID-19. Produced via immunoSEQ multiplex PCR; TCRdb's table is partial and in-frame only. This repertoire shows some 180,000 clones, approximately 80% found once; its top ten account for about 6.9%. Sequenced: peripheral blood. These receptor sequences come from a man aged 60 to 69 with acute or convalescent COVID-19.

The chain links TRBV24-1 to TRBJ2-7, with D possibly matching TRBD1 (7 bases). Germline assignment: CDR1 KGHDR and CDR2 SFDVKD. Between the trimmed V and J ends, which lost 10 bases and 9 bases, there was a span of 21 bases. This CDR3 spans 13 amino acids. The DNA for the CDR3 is TGTGCCACACAATTAGCGGACAGGCCGCGGCAGTACTTC. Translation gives CATQLADRPRQYF.

As DNA, the CDR3 is TGCGCCAGCTCAGCCGGACAGAATCAGCCCCAGCATTTT. Amino acids: CASSAGQNQPQHF. This sequence joins TRBV5-1 and TRBJ1-5; D is perhaps TRBD1 (6 bases). This CDR3 spans 13 amino acids. V was shortened by 7 bases and J by 4 bases, with 12 bases between the two germline ends. Germline loops: CDR1 SGHRS, CDR2 YFSETQ.

CDR3 amino acids: CASSFTGRGYTF. CDR3 bases: TGTGCCAGCAGTTTTACAGGGCGAGGCTACACCTTC. The chain recombines TRBV9 with TRBJ1-2, with a weak D call TRBD1 (6 bases). Germline V gene data show CDR1 as SGDLS and CDR2 as YYNGEE. This CDR3 spans 12 amino acids. V was shortened by 5 bases and J by 8 bases, with 13 bases between the two germline ends.

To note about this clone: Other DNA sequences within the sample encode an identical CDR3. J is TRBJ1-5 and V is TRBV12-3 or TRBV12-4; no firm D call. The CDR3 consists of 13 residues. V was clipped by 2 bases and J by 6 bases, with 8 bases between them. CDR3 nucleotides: TGTGCCAGCAGTTTAACGGCGGGTCAGCCCCAGCATTTT. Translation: CASSLTAGQPQHF.

CDR3: CASSPDTGELFF. In nucleotides, the CDR3 is TGCGCCAGCAGCCCAGACACCGGGGAGCTGTTTTTT. The J gene is TRBJ2-2, the V gene TRBV4-1; D is uncertain. This CDR3 has 12 residues. V lost 4 bases, J lost 3 bases, and 3 bases lay in between. Germline lookup yields CDR1 MGHRA and CDR2 YSYEKL.

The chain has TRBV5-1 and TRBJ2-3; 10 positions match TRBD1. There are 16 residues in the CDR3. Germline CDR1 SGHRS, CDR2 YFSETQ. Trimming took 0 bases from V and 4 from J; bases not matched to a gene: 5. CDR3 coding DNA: TGCGCCAGCAGCTTGGGACAGGGGGCTAGGTCAGATACGCAGTATTTT. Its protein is CASSLGQGARSDTQYF. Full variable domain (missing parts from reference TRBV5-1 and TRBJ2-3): KAGVTQTPRYLIKTRGQQVTLSCSPISGHRSVSWYQQTPGQGLQFLFEYFSETQRNKGNFPGRFSGRQFSNSRSEMNVSTLELGDSALYLCASSLGQGARSDTQYFGPGTRLTVL.

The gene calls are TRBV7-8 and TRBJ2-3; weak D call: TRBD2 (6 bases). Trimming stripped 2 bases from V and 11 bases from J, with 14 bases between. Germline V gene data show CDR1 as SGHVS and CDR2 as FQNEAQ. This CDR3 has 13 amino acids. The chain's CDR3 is CASSLSREPGQYF. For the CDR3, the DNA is TGTGCCAGCAGCTTAAGTCGGGAGCCCGGGCAGTATTTT.

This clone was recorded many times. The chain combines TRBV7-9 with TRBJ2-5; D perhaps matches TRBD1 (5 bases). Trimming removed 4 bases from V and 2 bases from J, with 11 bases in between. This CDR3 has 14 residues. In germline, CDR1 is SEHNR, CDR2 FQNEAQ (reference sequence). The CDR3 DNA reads TGTGCCAGCAGCTCTCAGGGTGTTCAAGAGACCCAGTACTTC. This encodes CASSSQGVQETQYF.

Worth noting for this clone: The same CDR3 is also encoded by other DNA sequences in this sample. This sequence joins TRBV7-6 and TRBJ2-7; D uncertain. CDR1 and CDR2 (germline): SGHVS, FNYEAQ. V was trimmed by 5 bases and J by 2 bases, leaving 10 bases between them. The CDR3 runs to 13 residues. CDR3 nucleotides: TGTGCCAGCAGCCCCGGTGGAGCCTACGAGCAGTACTTC. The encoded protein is CASSPGGAYEQYF.

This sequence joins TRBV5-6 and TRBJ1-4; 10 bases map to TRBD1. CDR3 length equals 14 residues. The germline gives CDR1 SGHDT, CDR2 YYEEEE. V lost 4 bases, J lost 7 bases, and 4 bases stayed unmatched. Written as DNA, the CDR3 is TGTGCCAGCAGCCCTGGACAGGGGGGTGAAAAACTGTTTTTT. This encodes CASSPGQGGEKLFF.

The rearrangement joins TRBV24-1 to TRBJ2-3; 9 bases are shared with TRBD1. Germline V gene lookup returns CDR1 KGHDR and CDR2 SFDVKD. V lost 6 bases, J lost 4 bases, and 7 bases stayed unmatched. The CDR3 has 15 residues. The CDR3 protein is CATSHGTGRADTQYF. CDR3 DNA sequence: TGTGCCACCAGTCACGGGACAGGGAGGGCAGATACGCAGTATTTT.

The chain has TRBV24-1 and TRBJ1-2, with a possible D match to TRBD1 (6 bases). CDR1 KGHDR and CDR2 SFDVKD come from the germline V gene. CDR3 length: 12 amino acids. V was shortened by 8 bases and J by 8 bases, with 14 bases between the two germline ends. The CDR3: CATKGENEGYTF. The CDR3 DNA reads TGTGCCACCAAGGGGGAGAATGAGGGCTACACCTTC.

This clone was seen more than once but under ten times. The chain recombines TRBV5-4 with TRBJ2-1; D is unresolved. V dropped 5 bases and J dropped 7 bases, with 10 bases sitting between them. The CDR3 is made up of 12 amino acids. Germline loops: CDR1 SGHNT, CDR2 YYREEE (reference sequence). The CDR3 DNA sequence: TGTGCCAGCAGATCCCTCACTAATGAGCAGTTCTTC. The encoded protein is CASRSLTNEQFF.

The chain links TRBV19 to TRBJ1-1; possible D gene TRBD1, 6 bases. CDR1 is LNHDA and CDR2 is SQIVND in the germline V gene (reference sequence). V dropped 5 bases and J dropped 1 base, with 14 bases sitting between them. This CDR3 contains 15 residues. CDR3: CASSPNDRPNTEAFF. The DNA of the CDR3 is TGTGCCAGTAGTCCTAACGACAGGCCGAACACTGAAGCTTTCTTT.

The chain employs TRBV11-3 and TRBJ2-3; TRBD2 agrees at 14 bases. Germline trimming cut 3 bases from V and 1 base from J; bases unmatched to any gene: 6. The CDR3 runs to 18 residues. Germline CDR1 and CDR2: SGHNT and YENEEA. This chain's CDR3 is CASSLTSGGGLGTDTQYF. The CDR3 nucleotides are TGTGCCAGCAGCTTGACTAGCGGGGGGGGACTCGGCACAGATACGCAGTATTTT.

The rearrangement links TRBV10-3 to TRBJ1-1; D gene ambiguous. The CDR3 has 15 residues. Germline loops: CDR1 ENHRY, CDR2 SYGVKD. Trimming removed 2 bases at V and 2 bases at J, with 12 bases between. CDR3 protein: CAISEPRGVNTEAFF. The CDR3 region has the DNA TGTGCCATCAGTGAGCCCCGTGGAGTTAACACTGAAGCTTTCTTT.

The CDR3 sequence: CASSLTSGVEQYF. The CDR3 DNA is TGTGCCAGCAGCTTAACATCGGGGGTGGAGCAGTACTTC. The J gene is TRBJ2-7, the V gene TRBV7-9, with a tentative D call TRBD2 (6 bases). This CDR3 has 13 residues. V lost 2 bases and J 7 bases, leaving 12 bases between the germline ends. Germline values: CDR1 SEHNR, CDR2 FQNEAQ (reference sequence).